Sequencing of this T cell receptor beta chain was carried out in a study of control samples from healthy donors and cancer patients. The CDR3 extends over 16 amino acids. J was trimmed by 1 base and V by 4 bases; bases with no gene match: 3. Germline CDR1 LGHNA, CDR2 YNFKEQ. The assay was immunoSEQ multiplex PCR, and TCRdb's table has in-frame clones only and misses some. The sample lists about 250,000 clones, approximately 80% occurring once. This clone has a single count. The chain links TRBV4-2 to TRBJ2-3; 12 bases are shared with TRBD2. The clonotype comes from a woman aged 55-69 years with lung cancer. Material for sequencing was PBMCs. CDR3 loop: CASSPRLAGGTDTQYF. The CDR3 DNA sequence: TGTGCCAGCAGCCCCCGACTAGCGGGGGGCACAGATACGCAGTATTTT.